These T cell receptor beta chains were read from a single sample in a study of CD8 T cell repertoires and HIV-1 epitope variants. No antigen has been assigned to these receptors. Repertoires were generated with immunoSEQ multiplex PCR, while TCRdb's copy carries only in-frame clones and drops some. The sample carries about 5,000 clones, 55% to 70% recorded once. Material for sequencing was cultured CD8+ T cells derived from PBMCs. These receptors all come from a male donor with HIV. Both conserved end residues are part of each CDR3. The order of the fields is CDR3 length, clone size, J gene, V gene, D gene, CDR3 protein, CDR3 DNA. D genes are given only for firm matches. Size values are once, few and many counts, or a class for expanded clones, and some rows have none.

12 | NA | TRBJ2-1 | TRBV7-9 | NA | CASSSGIDEQFF | TGTGCCAGCAGCTCGGGCATTGATGAGCAGTTCTTC
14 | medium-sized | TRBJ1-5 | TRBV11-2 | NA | CASSRDQEGQPQHF | TGTGCCAGCAGCAGGGACCAGGAGGGTCAGCCCCAGCATTTT
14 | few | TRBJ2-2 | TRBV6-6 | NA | CASSSGGNTGELFF | TGTGCCAGCAGTTCAGGAGGGAACACCGGGGAGCTGTTTTTT
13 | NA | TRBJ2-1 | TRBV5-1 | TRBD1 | CASSWGQGGEQFF | TGCGCCAGCAGCTGGGGACAGGGGGGAGAGCAGTTCTTC
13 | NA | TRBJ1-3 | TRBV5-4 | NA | CASSSDNGNTIYF | TGTGCCAGCAGCTCGGACAATGGAAACACCATATATTTT
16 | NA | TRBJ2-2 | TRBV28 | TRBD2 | CASSFLLASGTGELFF | TGTGCCAGCAGTTTTTTACTAGCGAGTGGGACCGGGGAGCTGTTTTTT
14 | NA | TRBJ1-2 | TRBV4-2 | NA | CASSQARQVYGYTF | TGTGCCAGCAGCCAAGCTCGACAGGTATATGGCTACACCTTC
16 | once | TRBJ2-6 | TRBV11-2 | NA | CASSHQAGPGANVLTF | TGTGCCAGCAGCCACCAGGCGGGTCCCGGGGCCAACGTCCTGACTTTC
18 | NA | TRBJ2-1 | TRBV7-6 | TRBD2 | CASSLKAGGPSSYNEQFF | TGTGCCAGCAGCTTAAAAGCGGGAGGGCCGAGCTCCTACAATGAGCAGTTCTTC
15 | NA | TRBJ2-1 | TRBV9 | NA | CASSVEKAGTNEQFF | TGTGCCAGCAGCGTAGAGAAAGCGGGTACCAATGAGCAGTTCTTC
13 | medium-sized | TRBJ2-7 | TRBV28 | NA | CASSPPDSYEQYF | TGTGCCAGCAGCCCCCCGGACAGCTACGAGCAGTACTTC
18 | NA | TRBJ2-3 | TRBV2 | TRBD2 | CASSEAGLAGGRTDTQYF | TGTGCCAGCAGTGAAGCGGGACTAGCGGGGGGGCGGACAGATACGCAGTATTTT
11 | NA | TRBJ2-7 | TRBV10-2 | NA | CASSEGEWQYF | TGCGCCAGCAGTGAGGGGGAGTGGCAGTACTTC
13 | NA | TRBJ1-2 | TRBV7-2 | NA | CASSPDRWGGYTF | TGTGCCAGCAGCCCCGACAGGTGGGGGGGCTACACCTTC
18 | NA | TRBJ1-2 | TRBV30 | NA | CAWRGLFRGRFFGVGYTF | TGTGCCTGGAGGGGACTCTTCAGGGGACGGTTTTTCGGTGTCGGCTACACCTTC
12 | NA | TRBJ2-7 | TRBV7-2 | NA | CASSSPGDEQYF | TGTGCCAGCAGCTCGCCAGGGGATGAGCAGTACTTC
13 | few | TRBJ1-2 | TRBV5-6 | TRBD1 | CASSQGGIYGYTF | TGTGCCAGCAGTCAGGGGGGGATTTATGGCTACACCTTC
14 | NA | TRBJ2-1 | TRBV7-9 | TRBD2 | CASSFGTSGTEQFF | TGTGCCAGCAGCTTTGGGACTAGCGGGACAGAGCAGTTCTTC
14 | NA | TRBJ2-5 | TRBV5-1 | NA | CASSLAGQQETQYF | TGCGCCAGCAGCTTGGCCGGACAGCAAGAGACCCAGTACTTC
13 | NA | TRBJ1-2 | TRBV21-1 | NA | CASSNEGDYGYTF | TGTGCCAGCAGCAACGAGGGTGACTATGGCTACACCTTC
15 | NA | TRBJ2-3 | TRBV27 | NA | CASSFSPGGTDTQYF | TGTGCCAGCAGTTTTAGCCCGGGTGGCACAGATACGCAGTATTTT
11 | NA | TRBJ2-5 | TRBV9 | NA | CASSVEETQYF | TGTGCCAGCAGCGTAGAGGAGACCCAGTACTTC